This passage covers 20 T cell receptor beta chains from one sample sequenced in a study of a mutant IDH1 vaccine in newly diagnosed glioma. Time point specified: week 5, during vaccination. In every dose of vaccine, 300 ug of mutant IDH1 20-mer peptide was given alongside topical imiquimod. Sequencing used immunoSEQ multiplex PCR; TCRdb keeps in-frame clones, though not all of them. The sample lists tens of thousands of clones; roughly 91% were seen once. No antigen has been assigned to these receptors. The input for sequencing was PBMCs, taken from a glioma patient whose treatment included an IDH1 peptide vaccine. Receptors were obtained from a woman aged 50 to 60 with glioma.

Details on this clone: Compared with germline, one end of the junction differs, possibly owing to a read error. The rearrangement links TRBV2 to TRBJ1-1, with D possibly being TRBD1 (5 bases). In germline, CDR1 is SNHLY, CDR2 FYNNEI. There are 12 residues in the CDR3. CDR3: CASREGQVEAFF. CDR3 DNA sequence: TGTGCCAGCAGGGAAGGACAAGTTGAAGCTTTCTTT. Full variable domain (rest looked up from reference TRBV2 and TRBJ1-1): EPEVTQTPSHQVTQMGQEVILRCVPISNHLYFYWYRQILGQKVEFLVSFYNNEISEKSEIFDDQFSVERPDGSNFTLKIRSTKLEDSAMYFCASREGQVEAFFGQGTRLTVV.

This rearrangement joins TRBV6-1 to TRBJ2-1, with 10 bases fitting TRBD1. V lost 2 bases and J lost 12; bases outside the gene matches: 10. The length of the CDR3 is 15 residues. CDR1 MNHNS and CDR2 SASEGT come from the germline V gene. Written as DNA, the CDR3 is TGTGCCAGCAGTGAAAAGCAGGGGACAGGGGTAGGGCAGTTCTTC. Residues: CASSEKQGTGVGQFF.

The V gene is TRBV9, the J gene TRBJ2-2; TRBD2 agrees at 16 bases. After removal of 4 bases from V and 3 bases from J, the junction contained 6 bases not matched to a gene. CDR3 length: 18 residues. Germline V gene sequence: CDR1 SGDLS, CDR2 YYNGEE. CDR3 loop: CASSTGLAGGPHTGELFF. As DNA, the CDR3 is TGTGCCAGCAGCACGGGACTAGCGGGAGGGCCCCACACCGGGGAGCTGTTTTTT.

CDR3 sequence reads: CASSPAGPTNQPQHF. DNA for the CDR3: TGTGCCAGCAGCCCCGCCGGGCCGACCAATCAGCCCCAGCATTTT. V and J are TRBV5-6 and TRBJ1-5; D gene unclear. Trimming removed 4 bases at V and 3 bases at J, with 14 bases between. This CDR3 spans 15 amino acids. Germline lookup yields CDR1 SGHDT and CDR2 YYEEEE.

The CDR3 DNA reads TGTGCCAGCTCACCACCTAGCGGGAGGGTCCTGTTTTTT. Translated, it gives CASSPPSGRVLFF. This sequence joins TRBV18 and TRBJ2-2, with TRBD2 identical over 11 bases. CDR1 KGHSH and CDR2 LQKENI come from the germline V gene. The CDR3 loop spans 13 amino acids. V lost 0 bases and J lost 14; bases outside the gene matches: 2.

The rearrangement uses TRBV7-8 and TRBJ2-7; D is ambiguous. V lost 5 bases and J lost 6, with 11 bases in between. Germline CDR1 reads SGHVS; CDR2 reads FQNEAQ. This CDR3 has 12 amino acids. The CDR3 sequence: CASSLTVTEQYF. The CDR3 DNA follows: TGTGCCAGCAGCCTCACCGTGACCGAGCAGTACTTC. Together with reference TRBV7-8 and TRBJ2-7, the CDR3 gives the full variable domain: GAGVSQSPRYKVAKRGQDVALRCDPISGHVSLFWYQQALGQGPEFLTYFQNEAQLDKSGLPSDRFFAERPEGSVSTLKIQRTQQEDSAVYLCASSLTVTEQYFGPGTRLTVT.

V usage is TRBV7-8 and J usage is TRBJ1-5, with D uncertain. Germline loops: CDR1 SGHVS, CDR2 FQNEAQ. This CDR3 has 15 residues. Trimming removed 3 bases at V and 1 base at J, with 10 bases between. In DNA form, the CDR3 reads TGTGCCAGCAGCTTTGTGCGGGGAAGCAATCAGCCCCAGCATTTT. Translated: CASSFVRGSNQPQHF.

The CDR3 region is CASSLVAGVMYTGELFF. For the CDR3, the DNA is TGTGCCAGCAGCTTGGTAGCGGGAGTCATGTACACCGGGGAGCTGTTTTTT. J is TRBJ2-2 and V is TRBV5-8, with 9 positions matching TRBD2. The germline CDR1 and CDR2 sequences are SGHTS and YDEGEE. The CDR3 contains 17 residues. Trimming took 0 bases from V and 3 from J; bases not matched to a gene: 6.

The chain links TRBV19 to TRBJ2-7; D is unclear. Trimming shortened V by 3 bases and J by 3 bases, and 18 bases separated the two germline ends. The CDR3 covers 16 residues. Germline CDR1 reads LNHDA; CDR2 reads SQIVND (reference sequence). CDR3 residues: CASSIRSSVTYYEQYF. CDR3 nucleotides: TGTGCCAGTAGTATTAGATCCAGCGTCACCTACTACGAGCAGTACTTC. Supplemented by reference TRBV19 and TRBJ2-7, the full variable domain reads DGGITQSPKYLFRKEGQNVTLSCEQNLNHDAMYWYRQDPGQGLRLIYYSQIVNDFQKGDIAEGYSVSREKKESFPLTVTSAQKNPTAFYLCASSIRSSVTYYEQYFGPGTRLTVT.

The V call is TRBV11-2, the J call TRBJ2-5, with a weak D call TRBD2 (7 bases). The CDR3 is 16 amino acids. Germline CDR1 SGHAT, CDR2 FQNNGV. The V end lost 9 bases, the J end lost 0 bases, and 20 bases lay between the germline ends. CDR3 DNA sequence: TGTGCCAGTACGCTGCGATCGGGGGGCTACCAAGAGACCCAGTACTTC. Translation: CASTLRSGGYQETQYF.

The rearrangement joins TRBV28 to TRBJ1-5; 9 bases are shared with TRBD1. CDR1 and CDR2 (germline): MDHEN, SYDVKM. The length of the CDR3 is 14 residues. With V trimmed by 7 bases and J by 2 bases, 3 bases remained unmatched. CDR3 DNA sequence: TGTGCCAGCATCTGGGACAGGGGCAATCAGCCCCAGCATTTT. Its translation is CASIWDRGNQPQHF.

J is TRBJ1-5 and V is TRBV4-1, with 7 bases matching TRBD1. CDR3 length: 16 residues. V shed 2 bases and J 6 bases; nucleotides not matched to a gene: 10. CDR1 and CDR2 from the germline V gene are MGHRA and YSYEKL. The CDR3 spells CASSQRLQGIPQPQHF. As DNA, the CDR3 is TGCGCCAGCAGCCAAAGGCTACAGGGGATTCCTCAGCCCCAGCATTTT.

V is TRBV19 and J is TRBJ2-7; no clear D gene. V gave up 2 bases and J gave up 2 bases, with 4 bases separating them. The germline V gene has CDR1 LNHDA and CDR2 SQIVND (reference sequence). CDR3 length equals 12 residues. CDR3 loop: CASSIRPYEQYF. CDR3 in DNA: TGTGCCAGTAGTATAAGGCCCTACGAGCAGTACTTC. The full variable domain, completed using reference TRBV19 and TRBJ2-7, is DGGITQSPKYLFRKEGQNVTLSCEQNLNHDAMYWYRQDPGQGLRLIYYSQIVNDFQKGDIAEGYSVSREKKESFPLTVTSAQKNPTAFYLCASSIRPYEQYFGPGTRLTVT.

The V gene is TRBV15, the J gene TRBJ2-6; the D gene could be TRBD1 or TRBD2 (5 bases each). The length of the CDR3 is 18 residues. The V end lost 1 base, the J end lost 0 bases, and 13 bases lay between the germline ends. CDR1 and CDR2 (germline): LNHNV, YYDKDF (reference sequence). CDR3 DNA sequence: TGTGCCACCAGCAGAGGGGACCTATACTTCTCTGGGGCCAACGTCCTGACTTTC. This translates into CATSRGDLYFSGANVLTF.

The rearrangement uses TRBV20-1 and TRBJ1-1, with D unclear. The CDR3 extends over 11 amino acids. Germline CDR1 DFQATT, CDR2 SNEGSKA (reference sequence). V dropped 6 bases and J dropped 5 bases, with 10 bases sitting between them. This CDR3 is CSATRPTEAFF. DNA for the CDR3: TGCAGTGCGACTAGGCCGACTGAAGCTTTCTTT.

The chain is built from TRBV5-4 and TRBJ2-7, with TRBD1 as a possible D gene (6 bases). The V gene lost 0 bases and the J gene lost 3 bases, with 13 bases spanning the gap. Germline lookup yields CDR1 SGHNT and CDR2 YYREEE (reference sequence). The CDR3 has 15 amino acids. CDR3 sequence: CASSLARGPLYEQYF. The DNA for the CDR3 is TGTGCCAGCAGCTTGGCCAGGGGCCCCCTCTACGAGCAGTACTTC. Together with reference TRBV5-4 and TRBJ2-7, the CDR3 gives the full variable domain: ETGVTQSPTHLIKTRGQQVTLRCSSQSGHNTVSWYQQALGQGPQFIFQYYREEENGRGNFPPRFSGLQFPNYSSELNVNALELDDSALYLCASSLARGPLYEQYFGPGTRLTVT.

The genes are TRBV4-1 and TRBJ2-5; 7 bases line up with TRBD2. CDR3 length equals 18 residues. V shed 3 bases and J 2 bases; nucleotides not matched to a gene: 15. Germline loops: CDR1 MGHRA, CDR2 YSYEKL. CDR3 sequence (DNA): TGCGCCAGCAGCCACCCCTCCGCCCGGCCTAGCGGTCAAGAGACCCAGTACTTC. Translating it yields CASSHPSARPSGQETQYF.

The V and J genes are TRBV5-6 and TRBJ2-6, with D maybe TRBD1 (5 bases). Trimming took off 5 bases at V and 0 bases at J, with 15 bases between the two ends. This CDR3 is 17 amino acids long. The germline V gene encodes CDR1 SGHDT and CDR2 YYEEEE. The CDR3 DNA sequence: TGTGCCAGCAGTAGGGGCACTGACTTCTCTGGGGCCAACGTCCTGACTTTC. It translates to CASSRGTDFSGANVLTF. Supplemented by reference TRBV5-6 and TRBJ2-6, the full variable domain reads DAGVTQSPTHLIKTRGQQVTLRCSPKSGHDTVSWYQQALGQGPQFIFQYYEEEERQRGNFPDRFSGHQFPNYSSELNVNALLLGDSALYLCASSRGTDFSGANVLTFGAGSRLTVL.

The chain carries TRBV7-9 and TRBJ2-7; 9 bases map to TRBD2. V dropped 5 bases and J dropped 3; count of bases not matched to a gene: 11. The CDR3 is made up of 16 amino acids. Germline V gene sequence: CDR1 SEHNR, CDR2 FQNEAQ (reference sequence). CDR3 sequence: CASSPAPGLASYEQYF. As DNA, the CDR3 is TGTGCCAGCAGCCCAGCCCCGGGACTAGCTAGCTACGAGCAGTACTTC. The full variable domain, with the rest looked up from reference TRBV7-9 and TRBJ2-7, is DTGVSQNPRHKITKRGQNVTFRCDPISEHNRLYWYRQTLGQGPEFLTYFQNEAQLEKSRLLSDRFSAERPKGSFSTLEIQRTEQGDSAMYLCASSPAPGLASYEQYFGPGTRLTVT.

The chain has TRBV5-4 and TRBJ1-2; 9 bases fit TRBD1. With V trimmed by 4 bases and J by 5 bases, 9 bases remained unmatched. The CDR3 runs 15 residues. In germline, CDR1 is SGHNT, CDR2 YYREEE (reference sequence). The CDR3 nucleotides read TGTGCCAGCAGCACCGGACAGGGGCCCTTTTATGGCTACACCTTC. It yields the protein CASSTGQGPFYGYTF.